This T cell receptor beta chain was identified during a study of cytomegalovirus exposure and HLA in healthy donors. The wider study: A later analysis reported the same platform for the roughly 120 validation repertoires and the 650 to 750 first-cohort repertoires.

CDR1 and CDR2 (germline): SGHVS, FQNEAQ. The CDR3 has 20 residues. V was pared by 0 bases and J by 0 bases, with 11 bases of the junction left unmatched. A note on this clone: Its specificity is not known.

The data were produced by immunoSEQ multiplex PCR, yet TCRdb's version contains in-frame clones alone and is incomplete. The sample includes around 180,000 clones, around 86% seen only once; the top ten take more than 1.1%. General study points: Testing in vitro showed a few CMV-associated chains specific for CMV antigens. The classifier reportedly diagnosed cytomegalovirus status with high specificity and sensitivity. Altogether, 150 to 200 TCR beta chains were recorded as cytomegalovirus-associated.

The clonotype originates from a woman between 18 and 29 years old in good health and CMV-seronegative. The sample consisted of PBMCs. This chain uses TRBV7-8 with TRBJ2-3; TRBD2 agrees at 11 bases. The CDR3 here is CASSLALLLAGGRSTDTQYF. CDR3 sequence (DNA): TGTGCCAGCAGCTTAGCGCTTTTGCTAGCGGGGGGCCGTAGCACAGATACGCAGTATTTT.